This entry lists 24 T cell receptor beta chains sequenced from one sample in a study of shared clonotypes between healthy human individuals. Using immunoSEQ multiplex PCR, the repertoire was profiled, and TCRdb retains in-frame clones only, with some absent. The table has some 500,000 clones, around three quarters seen once. Sequenced input: PBMCs. The origin of the receptors is a woman aged 40 to 55 in good health. Some clones in this sample may be carry-over from other donors' samples.

The gene calls are TRBV2 and TRBJ2-1; 13 nucleotides align to TRBD2. The CDR3 length is 16 residues. The trim removed 6 bases at V and 4 bases at J, leaving 6 bases unmatched. Germline CDR1 reads SNHLY; CDR2 reads FYNNEI. CDR3 nucleotide sequence: TGTGCCAGCAGAGGGACTAGCGGGAAGGGGTACAATGAGCAGTTCTTC. It translates to CASRGTSGKGYNEQFF.

CDR3 sequence reads: CASSLPGQEGSTEAFF. The CDR3, as DNA: TGTGCCAGCAGCCTACCGGGACAGGAGGGGAGCACTGAAGCTTTCTTT. The chain is built from TRBV7-9 and TRBJ1-1; 8 positions agree with TRBD1. Germline CDR1 and CDR2: SEHNR and FQNEAQ (reference sequence). CDR3 size: 16 residues. V shed 5 bases and J 4 bases; nucleotides not matched to a gene: 12.

This chain uses TRBV7-8 with TRBJ2-7, with 8 nucleotides matching TRBD2. J was trimmed by 5 bases and V by 2 bases; bases with no gene match: 8. This CDR3 region has 15 residues. Germline CDR1 reads SGHVS; CDR2 reads FQNEAQ. In DNA form, the CDR3 reads TGTGCCAGCAGCTTACTGGGCGGGAGGACCCACGAGCAGTACTTC. Translating gives CASSLLGGRTHEQYF.

This clone was found a few times. The J gene is TRBJ2-1, the V gene TRBV19; no reliable D call. V gave up 1 base and J gave up 0 bases, with 7 bases separating them. The germline gives CDR1 LNHDA, CDR2 SQIVND (reference sequence). The CDR3 has 15 residues. The CDR3 reads CASSIGSTSYNEQFF. The CDR3 DNA is TGTGCCAGTAGTATAGGTTCCACCTCCTACAATGAGCAGTTCTTC.

This clone was detected many times. Additional DNA sequences in this sample encode the identical CDR3. This chain uses TRBV19 with TRBJ2-7, with TRBD2 matching 9 bases. The length of the CDR3 is 14 residues. The V and J ends lost 4 bases and 6 bases, in that order; junction bases with no gene match: 7. Germline V gene data show CDR1 as LNHDA and CDR2 as SQIVND (reference sequence). The DNA for the CDR3 is TGTGCCAGTAGTACCCCGGGACTAGCAGCCGAGCAGTACTTC. This codes for CASSTPGLAAEQYF.

This clone has a single count. A read error likely explains this, since a far larger clone differs by one base. The same CDR3 is also encoded by other DNA sequences in this sample. This chain connects TRBV7-9 to TRBJ2-7, with D tentatively TRBD2 (6 bases). With 5 bases removed from V and 6 bases from J, the gap between germline ends came to 23 bases. Looked up from germline, CDR1 is SEHNR and CDR2 is FQNEAQ (reference sequence). There are 16 residues in the CDR3. DNA of the CDR3: TGTGCCAGCAGCCAGGGATTATCGGGACTCCGGGCCGAGCAGTACTTC. The encoded protein is CASSQGLSGLRAEQYF.

The V call is TRBV5-1, the J call TRBJ2-3; 12 bases align to TRBD2. The CDR3 contains 16 residues. The junction had 7 bases not matched to a gene; V was cut back by 4 bases and J by 4 bases. In germline, CDR1 is SGHRS, CDR2 YFSETQ. CDR3 region: CASSLRTSGIADTQYF. In nucleotides, the CDR3 is TGCGCCAGCAGCCTCCGGACTAGCGGGATAGCAGATACGCAGTATTTT.

The chain employs TRBV18 and TRBJ2-2, with 10 bases fitting TRBD2. In germline, CDR1 is KGHSH, CDR2 LQKENI. The CDR3 sequence is 16 residues long. The ends lost 3 bases at V and 3 bases at J; junction bases unmatched: 4. CDR3 residues: CASSPGLASDTGELFF. Written as DNA, the CDR3 is TGTGCCAGCTCACCGGGACTAGCGTCAGACACCGGGGAGCTGTTTTTT.

Worth noting for this clone: With a far larger clone one base away, a read error is the likely cause. The J gene is TRBJ1-6, the V gene TRBV6-5; tentatively, D is TRBD1 (6 bases). V was pared by 2 bases and J by 9 bases, with 11 bases between. Germline V gene data show CDR1 as MNHEY and CDR2 as SVGAGI. The CDR3 is 14 amino acids. CDR3 amino acids: CASSYPGGSSPLHF. As DNA, the CDR3 is TGTGCCAGCAGTTACCCGGGGGGCTCTTCACCCCTCCACTTT.

The genes are TRBV6-1 and TRBJ1-1; possible D gene TRBD1, 5 bases. Deletions cut 1 base from V and 0 bases from J, with 15 bases between. The CDR3 contains 17 residues. Germline V lookup: CDR1 MNHNS, CDR2 SASEGT. In DNA form, the CDR3 reads TGTGCCAGCAGTGAAGGGGGGGGAACGGGGATGAACACTGAAGCTTTCTTT. Translation: CASSEGGGTGMNTEAFF.

This sequence joins TRBV25-1 and TRBJ1-1, with D perhaps matching TRBD1 (6 bases). CDR3 length: 12 residues. Per the germline V gene, CDR1 is MGHDK and CDR2 is SYGVNS. The ends were cut back, 3 bases at V and 10 bases at J, with 12 bases in the middle. The CDR3 spells CASSEGGRVAFF. CDR3 nucleotide sequence: TGTGCCAGCAGTGAGGGGGGCAGGGTAGCTTTCTTT.

CDR3 sequence (DNA): TGTGCCAGCAGTTTGCGCCCACCCCTCCAATTGGGGCAGTTCTTC. This encodes CASSLRPPLQLGQFF. This sequence joins TRBV27 and TRBJ2-1; unclear D gene. The CDR3 has 15 amino acids. Germline lookup yields CDR1 MNHEY and CDR2 SMNVEV (reference sequence). Trimming stripped 3 bases from V and 12 bases from J, with 21 bases between.

This clone appeared a few times. V is TRBV30 and J is TRBJ1-1; no firm D call. CDR1 and CDR2 from the germline V gene are GTSNPN and SVGIG (reference sequence). With 0 bases removed from V and 2 bases from J, the gap between germline ends came to 7 bases. This CDR3 has 13 residues. Here the CDR3 reads CAWSVALNTEAFF. The CDR3, as DNA: TGTGCCTGGAGTGTAGCCCTAAACACTGAAGCTTTCTTT.

This clone was seen just once. This sequence joins TRBV2 and TRBJ1-5; D ambiguous. This CDR3 contains 17 residues. Germline CDR1 is SNHLY and CDR2 is FYNNEI. With 3 bases removed from V and 5 bases from J, the gap between germline ends came to 20 bases. The CDR3 DNA reads TGTGCCAGCAGTGAGTGGGGAAGACCTGACCTTTATCAGCCCCAGCATTTT. It specifies CASSEWGRPDLYQPQHF.

V is TRBV27 and J is TRBJ1-2, with D perhaps TRBD1 (6 bases). CDR1 is MNHEY, CDR2 SMNVEV, per germline (reference sequence). The CDR3 contains 15 residues. Trimming stripped 2 bases from V and 2 bases from J, with 12 bases between. CDR3 loop: CASSLGAGGNYGYTF. In DNA, the CDR3 is TGTGCCAGCAGTTTAGGTGCTGGGGGCAACTATGGCTACACCTTC.

This rearrangement joins TRBV7-8 to TRBJ1-4; D uncertain. Trimming removed 4 bases from V and 3 bases from J, with 12 bases in between. The CDR3 sequence is 15 residues long. Per germline, CDR1 SGHVS and CDR2 FQNEAQ. CDR3 sequence: CASSYYIGANEKLFF. CDR3 in DNA: TGTGCCAGCAGCTACTACATAGGAGCTAATGAAAAACTGTTTTTT.

The genes are TRBV29-1 and TRBJ2-7; 9 positions agree with TRBD1. V dropped 4 bases and J dropped 3; count of bases not matched to a gene: 1. CDR1 and CDR2 from the germline V gene are SQVTM and ANQGSEA. The CDR3 loop spans 12 amino acids. Here the CDR3 DNA reads TGCAGCGTTGGGGACAGGGTCTACGAGCAGTACTTC. Translation: CSVGDRVYEQYF.

This chain joins TRBV7-6 and TRBJ2-1, with TRBD2 identical over 9 bases. CDR1 and CDR2 from the germline V gene are SGHVS and FNYEAQ. With V trimmed by 1 base and J by 8 bases, 12 bases remained unmatched. The CDR3 is 17 amino acids. In DNA form, the CDR3 reads TGTGCCAGCAGCTTAGGGCAGACTAGCGGTTATATGTATGAGCAGTTCTTC. Its protein product is CASSLGQTSGYMYEQFF.

The rearrangement uses TRBV4-1 and TRBJ1-2; D is undetermined. This CDR3 region has 15 residues. Germline CDR1 MGHRA, CDR2 YSYEKL. The V end was cut by 4 bases, the J end by 6 bases, with 18 bases between. The CDR3 region has the DNA TGCGCCAGCAGCCGGATGTCGAGCATTTCCGATGGCTACACCTTC. Translating gives CASSRMSSISDGYTF.

The table lists this clone with a count of one. V is TRBV7-9 and J is TRBJ2-3; 8 nucleotides agree with TRBD1. CDR1 is SEHNR and CDR2 is FQNEAQ in the germline V gene (reference sequence). The V gene end was trimmed by 3 bases and the J gene end by 1 base; junction bases not matched to a gene: 6. There are 16 residues in the CDR3. CDR3 region: CASSFDRGHRTDTQYF. CDR3 nucleotide sequence: TGTGCCAGCAGCTTCGACAGGGGCCACCGCACAGATACGCAGTATTTT.

The rearrangement joins TRBV9 to TRBJ2-2, with unresolved D. Per the germline V gene, CDR1 is SGDLS and CDR2 is YYNGEE. This CDR3 is 15 amino acids long. V was trimmed by 0 bases and J by 5 bases, leaving 11 bases between them. As DNA, the CDR3 is TGTGCCAGCAGCGTAGGGCTAGAAGGAACCGGGGAGCTGTTTTTT. It is translated as CASSVGLEGTGELFF.

Regarding this clone: Other nucleotide sequences in the sample specify the same CDR3. The rearrangement uses TRBV29-1 and TRBJ2-2; D not resolved. V shed 6 bases and J shed 0 bases, with 8 bases lying between them. CDR3 length equals 13 residues. Per the germline V gene, CDR1 is SQVTM and CDR2 is ANQGSEA. The CDR3: CSVGRANTGELFF. In DNA, the CDR3 is TGCAGCGTCGGACGCGCGAACACCGGGGAGCTGTTTTTT.

The rearrangement uses TRBV28 and TRBJ2-7; 10 bases map to TRBD1. Trimming took 2 bases from V and 4 from J; bases not matched to a gene: 5. The CDR3 covers 15 residues. Germline V gene lookup returns CDR1 MDHEN and CDR2 SYDVKM. For the CDR3, the DNA is TGTGCCAGCAGTTTACCCGACAGGGGGCATTACGAGCAGTACTTC. The encoded protein is CASSLPDRGHYEQYF.

This rearrangement joins TRBV28 to TRBJ2-7, with unresolved D. This CDR3 is built from 14 residues. Germline-derived CDR1 and CDR2 are MDHEN and SYDVKM. V was cut by 3 bases and J by 1 base, with 10 bases left in between. This chain's CDR3 is CASSFRQVSYEQYF. For the CDR3, the DNA is TGTGCCAGCAGTTTTCGGCAGGTATCCTACGAGCAGTACTTC.